This T cell receptor (beta chain) appears in the sequencing data of a study of T cells in Graves' hyperthyroidism and ophthalmopathy. Notes on the study in general: Ophthalmopathy could be told apart from stable hyperthyroidism with a 13 V-J model. Onset of ophthalmopathy came a median approximately 6.8 months after the model predicted it.

This clonotype showed up many times. Its antigen is currently unknown. It was RNA transcripts that yielded the amplified TCR beta CDR3 regions. TCR CDR3 regions were first amplified by RT-PCR with HTBI primers. A single record per CDR3 protein comes from TCRdb applying MiXCR to the multiplex PCR reads. The sample lists about 360,000 distinct CDR3 sequences; approximately 20% were seen once. Germline V gene sequence: CDR1 MNHEY, CDR2 SVGAGI. Trimming removed 8 bases from V and 2 bases from J, with 13 bases in between. This CDR3 comprises 13 residues. The chain links TRBV6-5 to TRBJ2-7; the D gene is possibly TRBD1 (6 bases). Sequencing was done on a sample of blood. This receptor was obtained from a woman younger than 30 with Graves' hyperthyroidism. CDR3 residues: CASGIRDTYEQYF. The CDR3 nucleotides read TGTGCCAGCGGAATCCGGGACACCTACGAGCAGTACTTC.